Following are 13 T cell receptor beta chains from one sample sequenced in a study of blood T cell repertoires in COVID-19. Profiling relied on immunoSEQ multiplex PCR, and the TCRdb table lists in-frame clones only, not all of them. The sample lists more than 150,000 clones, approximately 85% occurring once. Sequencing was carried out using peripheral blood. The receptors come from a woman aged 80 or over with acute or convalescent COVID-19.

This CDR3 reads CASSLVAGTEAFF. Here the CDR3 DNA reads TGTGCCAGCAGCTTAGTTGCGGGGACGGAAGCTTTCTTT. This chain joins TRBV11-2 and TRBJ1-1; a weak D match, TRBD1 (5 bases). Looked up from germline, CDR1 is SGHAT and CDR2 is FQNNGV. There are 13 residues in the CDR3. Trimming took off 1 base at V and 8 bases at J, with 11 bases between the two ends.

V is TRBV7-3 and J is TRBJ2-1, with 8 bases fitting TRBD2. The junction had 9 bases not matched to a gene; V was cut back by 5 bases and J by 0 bases. Germline assignment: CDR1 SGHTA and CDR2 FQGTGA. This CDR3 contains 17 residues. The CDR3 spells CASSLRREGSSYNEQFF. The CDR3 region has the DNA TGTGCCAGCAGCCTACGCCGGGAGGGTAGCTCCTACAATGAGCAGTTCTTC.

The chain joins TRBV5-6 to TRBJ2-7; 9 bases fit TRBD1. The trim removed 3 bases at V and 3 bases at J, leaving 10 bases unmatched. Germline lookup yields CDR1 SGHDT and CDR2 YYEEEE. There are 16 residues in the CDR3. The CDR3 is CASSWAGDRVIYEQYF. CDR3 DNA sequence: TGTGCCAGCAGCTGGGCCGGGGACAGGGTTATCTACGAGCAGTACTTC.

J is TRBJ2-3 and V is TRBV9, with a possible D match to TRBD2 (6 bases). The CDR3 loop spans 15 amino acids. Germline values: CDR1 SGDLS, CDR2 YYNGEE. V dropped 0 bases and J dropped 3 bases, with 11 bases sitting between them. This CDR3 is CASSVGHGGTDTQYF. The CDR3 nucleotides are TGTGCCAGCAGCGTAGGACACGGGGGTACAGATACGCAGTATTTT.

The J gene is TRBJ2-3, the V gene TRBV9; D is unresolved. Germline CDR1 is SGDLS and CDR2 is YYNGEE. The V end was cut by 4 bases, the J end by 0 bases, with 9 bases between. This CDR3 contains 14 residues. The CDR3 loop reads CASSFRGSTDTQYF. The CDR3 DNA sequence: TGTGCCAGCAGCTTTAGAGGCAGCACAGATACGCAGTATTTT. Complete variable domain (other parts from reference TRBV9 and TRBJ2-3): DSGVTQTPKHLITATGQRVTLRCSPRSGDLSVYWYQQSLDQGLQFLIQYYNGEERAKGNILERFSAQQFPDLHSELNLSSLELGDSALYFCASSFRGSTDTQYFGPGTRLTVL.

The rearrangement joins TRBV7-2 to TRBJ2-5, with 7 bases matching TRBD2. The junction had 20 bases not matched to a gene; V was cut back by 4 bases and J by 9 bases. The CDR3 contains 17 residues. CDR1 is SGHTA, CDR2 FQGNSA, per germline. The CDR3 nucleotides read TGTGCCAGCAGCTCCTGGTGGGCTAGCGGTCCCGCGGGGGCCCAGTACTTC. Translating it yields CASSSWWASGPAGAQYF. Full variable domain (remainder filled in from reference TRBV7-2 and TRBJ2-5): GAGVSQSPSNKVTEKGKDVELRCDPISGHTALYWYRQSLGQGLEFLIYFQGNSAPDKSGLPSDRFSAERTGGSVSTLTIQRTQQEDSAVYLCASSSWWASGPAGAQYFGPGTRLLVL.

The rearrangement uses TRBV4-1 and TRBJ2-1; 13 bases agree with TRBD2. The CDR3 spans 18 residues. The germline V gene encodes CDR1 MGHRA and CDR2 YSYEKL. V was pared by 5 bases and J by 4 bases, with 11 bases of the junction left unmatched. This chain's CDR3 is CASSTTGTSGTPYNEQFF. The CDR3 nucleotides are TGCGCCAGCAGCACCACCGGGACTAGCGGGACCCCTTACAATGAGCAGTTCTTC.

This chain links TRBV4-1 with TRBJ2-3; 9 bases are a match to TRBD2. J was trimmed by 0 bases and V by 5 bases; bases with no gene match: 9. The germline CDR1 and CDR2 sequences are MGHRA and YSYEKL. This CDR3 is 17 amino acids long. The CDR3 DNA reads TGCGCCAGCAGCAGGCTAGCGGGGAGGTCTAGCACAGATACGCAGTATTTT. It is translated as CASSRLAGRSSTDTQYF.

The J gene is TRBJ1-1, the V gene TRBV30, with 7 positions matching TRBD1. The CDR3 runs to 12 residues. The V and J ends lost 8 bases and 4 bases, in that order; junction bases with no gene match: 7. The germline V gene has CDR1 GTSNPN and CDR2 SVGIG (reference sequence). CDR3 region: CARRQGSTEAFF. The CDR3 coding sequence is TGTGCCCGCAGACAGGGCAGCACTGAAGCTTTCTTT.

J is TRBJ1-3 and V is TRBV5-4; tentative D call: TRBD1 (5 bases). With 1 base removed from V and 0 bases from J, the gap between germline ends came to 11 bases. CDR3 size: 16 residues. In germline, CDR1 is SGHNT, CDR2 YYREEE (reference sequence). Here the CDR3 reads CASSLQGLSSGNTIYF. DNA for the CDR3: TGTGCCAGCAGCTTGCAGGGACTCAGCTCTGGAAACACCATATATTTT.

CDR3 in DNA: TGTGCCAGCAGCTTAGAAGGAGGGAATCAGCCCCAGCATTTT. Translating it yields CASSLEGGNQPQHF. V is TRBV7-2 and J is TRBJ1-5, with D hard to call. V shed 1 base and J shed 4 bases, with 8 bases lying between them. Germline CDR1 reads SGHTA; CDR2 reads FQGNSA. The CDR3 consists of 14 residues.

This clone was seen repeatedly, ten times or more. The rearrangement links TRBV7-7 to TRBJ2-1, with 12 nucleotides matching TRBD2. The junction had 14 bases not matched to a gene; V was cut back by 5 bases and J by 12 bases. Germline CDR1 SSHAT, CDR2 FNYEAQ (reference sequence). The CDR3 consists of 16 residues. The CDR3 reads CASSAPGLAGEYGQFF. CDR3 nucleotides: TGTGCCAGCAGCGCCCCGGGACTAGCGGGTGAATACGGGCAGTTCTTC.

This clone has only one observation. The V call is TRBV7-2, the J call TRBJ1-5, with no clear D. V was cut by 1 base and J by 3 bases, with 10 bases left in between. From germline, CDR1 is SGHTA and CDR2 FQGNSA. This CDR3 is 15 amino acids long. This CDR3 is CASSLVTGTNQPQHF. The CDR3 DNA reads as TGTGCCAGCAGCTTAGTCACGGGAACCAATCAGCCCCAGCATTTT. Variable domain in full (rest from reference TRBV7-2 and TRBJ1-5): GAGVSQSPSNKVTEKGKDVELRCDPISGHTALYWYRQSLGQGLEFLIYFQGNSAPDKSGLPSDRFSAERTGGSVSTLTIQRTQQEDSAVYLCASSLVTGTNQPQHFGDGTRLSIL.